This T cell receptor beta chain was sequenced in a study of graft-versus-host responses after intestinal transplantation. In the study overall: Recipients across the board were started on anti-thymocyte globulin induction, then kept on tacrolimus and steroids for 2 to 4 years. Study observations and caveats: Detection of GvH clones occurred in recipient marrow, and some had their first appearance in ileum or blood. Within the allografts of patients who had graft-donor T cell macrochimerism, graft-versus-host to host-versus-graft clonal ratios were high. Early post-transplant HvG declines tracked with peak circulating GvH clone levels.

Measured with immunoSEQ multiplex PCR; TCRdb has only the in-frame clones, and not every one. The data show tens of thousands of clones, roughly 91% seen once. The count of this clone is one. Its antigen is as yet unknown. Sequences were derived from unstimulated CD4+ T cells sorted from spleen or lymph node cells, sampled before intestinal transplant. This clonotype was obtained from a human donor who received an intestinal transplant.

In DNA form, the CDR3 reads TGCGCCAGCAGCCAAGGGCTGAGGGTAACCGGGGAGCTGTTTTTT. Translated: CASSQGLRVTGELFF. The chain joins TRBV4-3 to TRBJ2-2; D is possibly TRBD2 (5 bases). In germline, CDR1 is LGHNA, CDR2 YSLEER. Trimming took 1 base from V and 5 from J, leaving 11 bases between them. There are 15 residues in the CDR3.